The rows below give T cell receptor beta chains drawn from one sample of a study of post-analysis software for immune sequencing data. TCRdb reprocessed the PCR reads with MiXCR, giving one entry per CDR3 protein. Among 400,000 to 500,000 distinct CDR3 sequences listed, roughly 38% were seen once. The material sequenced was blood. These TCRs come from a girl aged 2 to 10 with multiple sclerosis. CDR3s include the opening cysteine and the closing phenylalanine or tryptophan. A D gene is named only where the DNA matches it firmly. Size tells how often a clone was seen (once, few, many) or the class of an expanded clone, and some rows leave it out.

clone_size	v_call	j_call	d_call	cdr3_length	cdr3_nt	cdr3_aa
few	TRBV6-2/TRBV6-3	TRBJ2-1	TRBD2	15	TGTGCCAGCAGGGTAGCGGGCCTTTCTTACAATGAGCAGTTCTTC	CASRVAGLSYNEQFF
NA	TRBV7-6	TRBJ2-5	TRBD2	16	TGTGCCAGCAGCTTAGTTCCGGGGGGTAACCAAGAGACCCAGTACTTC	CASSLVPGGNQETQYF
few	TRBV28	TRBJ2-1	NA	14	TGTGCCAGCAAGGGGCTTCAGTGGAACAATGAGCAGTTCTTC	CASKGLQWNNEQFF
few	TRBV5-1	TRBJ2-1	NA	16	TGCGCCAGCAGCTTGGAGGGAACGGGGAGAGACAATGAGCAGTTCTTC	CASSLEGTGRDNEQFF
many	TRBV11-2	TRBJ2-1	TRBD2	13	TGTGCCAGCAGTGACGGGGGGTACAATGAGCAGTTCTTC	CASSDGGYNEQFF
NA	TRBV20-1	TRBJ2-1	TRBD2	15	TGCAGTGCTGAGGGCGGGACTAGCGGTTACAATGAGCAGTTCTTC	CSAEGGTSGYNEQFF
NA	TRBV25-1	TRBJ1-1	TRBD1	17	TGTGCCAGCACCTTTATTCCCCTGGACAGGGGTGAGACTGAAGCTTTCTTT	CASTFIPLDRGETEAFF
few	TRBV20-1	TRBJ2-3	NA	10	TGCAGTGCTAGGGGAGATACGCAGTATTTT	CSARGDTQYF
NA	TRBV12-3/TRBV12-4	TRBJ1-1	NA	13	TGTGCCAGCAGTTTTGAAGGGGACACTGAAGCTTTCTTT	CASSFEGDTEAFF
few	TRBV29-1	TRBJ1-1	TRBD1	15	TGCAGCGGGGGTGGACAGGGGGTAGCCAGACACGAAGCTTTCTTT	CSGGGQGVARHEAFF
few	TRBV18	TRBJ2-3	TRBD2	15	TGTGCCAGCTCACCACGGGGCGGGAGTGGAGATACGCAGTATTTT	CASSPRGGSGDTQYF
NA	TRBV12-3/TRBV12-4	TRBJ2-1	NA	15	TGTGCCAGCAGTTTACCGCGATTGGGGTACAATGAGCAGTTCTTC	CASSLPRLGYNEQFF
NA	TRBV20-1	TRBJ2-7	NA	12	TGCAGTGCTAGTCTCGGGAACTACGAGCAGTACTTC	CSASLGNYEQYF
NA	TRBV29-1	TRBJ1-1	NA	12	TGCAGCGTTGAAGGTGAAGCCCCTGAAGCTTTCTTT	CSVEGEAPEAFF
NA	TRBV20-1	TRBJ2-3	TRBD2	18	TGCAGTGCTAGAGGGACGGCGGGAGTTTTAAGAATCCCAGGTACGCAGTATTTT	CSARGTAGVLRIPGTQYF
once	TRBV7-2	TRBJ1-5	NA	15	TGTGCCAGCAGCTCCAGGGTGGGAGAGAATCAGCCCCAGCATTTT	CASSSRVGENQPQHF
NA	TRBV7-2	TRBJ2-2	NA	17	TGTGCCAGCAGCTTGGGATACTACAGGGACGGCACCGGGGAGCTGTTTTTT	CASSLGYYRDGTGELFF
NA	TRBV5-1	TRBJ2-5	NA	14	TGCGCCAGCAGCTTGGGACAGCTCAAGGAGACCCAGTACTTC	CASSLGQLKETQYF
NA	TRBV29-1	TRBJ2-1	NA	14	TGCAGCGTTGAAGGAATGACCAGCTCCTACGAGCAGTTCTTC	CSVEGMTSSYEQFF
NA	TRBV14	TRBJ1-1	NA	18	TGTGCCAGCAGCCAAGGCAGGGGCTGGGGAGGTCAGAACACTGAAGCTTTCTTT	CASSQGRGWGGQNTEAFF
NA	TRBV4-2	TRBJ2-1	NA	17	TGTGCCAGCAGCCAAGATCGGGTCCGCGGGTCCTACAATGAGCAGTTCTTC	CASSQDRVRGSYNEQFF
few	TRBV27	TRBJ2-7	TRBD1	15	TGTGCCAGCAGTCCCAGGACAGGGGTGAAGTACGAGCAGTACTTC	CASSPRTGVKYEQYF
NA	TRBV7-9	TRBJ1-1	TRBD1	15	TGTGCCAGCAGCTTAGCGCTAGCGGGACAGGGCAAAGCTTTCTTT	CASSLALAGQGKAFF
NA	TRBV10-3	TRBJ1-1	NA	17	TGTGCCGCCTCTATTACCGAACCGGGACCCATGGTGGGTGAAGCTTTCTTT	CAASITEPGPMVGEAFF
NA	TRBV6-5	TRBJ1-2	NA	14	TGTGCCAGCAGTCCCGACAGTTGGAACTATGGCTACACCTTC	CASSPDSWNYGYTF
few	TRBV20-1	TRBJ2-3	TRBD2	14	TGCAGTGCTGGGACTAGCGGGGACACAGATACGCAGTATTTT	CSAGTSGDTDTQYF
few	TRBV11-2	TRBJ2-1	NA	15	TGTGCCAGCAGCTCCTTAGCGGTCTCCTACAATGAGCAGTTCTTC	CASSSLAVSYNEQFF
NA	TRBV15	TRBJ2-1	TRBD1	16	TGTGCCACCAGCAGAGCGCCAGGACAGGGGGCCAATGAGCAGTTCTTC	CATSRAPGQGANEQFF
NA	TRBV4-3	TRBJ2-3	NA	15	TGCGCCAGCAGCCGCGGGACAGCGTCGCGAGATACGCAGTATTTT	CASSRGTASRDTQYF
NA	TRBV7-2	TRBJ2-5	NA	16	TGTGCCAGCAGCTTAGGGGGGCTCCTATTACAAGAGACCCAGTACTTC	CASSLGGLLLQETQYF
NA	TRBV3-1	TRBJ2-1	NA	18	TGTGCCAGCAGCCGGACGTGGGGGCGGGGGACTGTCTACAATGAGCAGTTCTTC	CASSRTWGRGTVYNEQFF
NA	TRBV12-3/TRBV12-4	TRBJ2-7	NA	16	TGTGCCAGCAGTTCGGGAACGGGACGGGGAACGTACGAGCAGTACTTC	CASSSGTGRGTYEQYF
NA	TRBV4-1	TRBJ2-1	TRBD2	16	TGCGCCAGCAGCCAATGGGGGGGAACCTCCTACAATAAGCAGTTCTTC	CASSQWGGTSYNKQFF
few	TRBV7-2	TRBJ1-2	NA	14	TGTGCCAGCAGCCTCGACAGGACTAGCTATGGCTACACCTTC	CASSLDRTSYGYTF
NA	TRBV27	TRBJ2-1	TRBD2	16	TGTGCCAGCAGACAAGTTGCTAGCGGTTCCTACAATGAGCAGTTCTTC	CASRQVASGSYNEQFF
NA	TRBV7-2	TRBJ2-1	TRBD2	17	TGTGCCAGCAGCTTAGTAAGGACTAGCGGGATCTACAATGAGCAGTTCTTC	CASSLVRTSGIYNEQFF
few	TRBV4-2	TRBJ2-1	NA	13	TGTGCCAGCAGCCCTACCTTAGGGGATGAGCAGTTCTTC	CASSPTLGDEQFF
once	TRBV20-1	TRBJ1-2	NA	13	TGCAGTGCTAGACCGACAGCTAACTATGGCTACACCTTC	CSARPTANYGYTF
few	TRBV24-1	TRBJ2-2	NA	15	TGTGCCACCAGTGATTTGCACAAGAACACCGGGGAGCTGTTTTTT	CATSDLHKNTGELFF
few	TRBV5-5	TRBJ1-2	TRBD1	21	TGTGCCAGCAGGGTCTTTACGACCCTATGGGACAGGGGGCTTCTAAACTATGGCTACACCTTC	CASRVFTTLWDRGLLNYGYTF
NA	TRBV20-1	TRBJ1-1	TRBD1	14	TGCAGTGCTAGCCCCCGGGGACAGGGGACTGAAGCTTTCTTT	CSASPRGQGTEAFF
NA	TRBV15	TRBJ2-1	NA	13	TGTGCCACCTCTTGGGTCTCCTACAATGAGCAGTTCTTC	CATSWVSYNEQFF
NA	TRBV12-3/TRBV12-4	TRBJ1-4	NA	15	TGTGCCAGCAGTGGGGGGAGGTACGGAAATGAAAAACTGTTTTTT	CASSGGRYGNEKLFF
NA	TRBV15	TRBJ2-5	NA	14	TGTGCCACCAGCAGAGATCGGCAGAAAGAGACCCAGTACTTC	CATSRDRQKETQYF
NA	TRBV20-1	TRBJ2-1	TRBD1	15	TGCAGTGCTAGAGGCTTCGGACAGGGGGATTTTGAGCAGTTCTTC	CSARGFGQGDFEQFF
few	TRBV11-2	TRBJ2-7	NA	13	TGTGCCAGCAGCTTTGGACAGTTCTACGAGCAGTACTTC	CASSFGQFYEQYF